What follows describes a single TCR beta chain. Its antigen is unidentified. Compared with germline, one end of the junction differs, possibly owing to a read error. Alongside a J-beta primer mix, a sample-barcoded 5' primer served in a second PCR lasting about 6 to 11 cycles. Each of the cDNA molecules was tagged by a template-switch adaptor with 12 random nucleotides. TCRdb re-called the 5' RACE reads through MiXCR, storing one row per CDR3 protein. In the table there are over 1,500,000 distinct CDR3 sequences, around 40% of which are singletons. CDR1 and CDR2 from the germline V gene are SGHTA and FQGNSA. There are 15 residues in the CDR3. This record belongs to a study of blood T cells in healthy people across ages. Study-level results: A greater number of naive CD4+ cells and higher diversity distinguished long-lived donors from aged donors. Naive T cell percentage strongly correlated with TCR beta diversity. Changes seen in expanded clonotypes were possibly confounded by donor CMV status left unknown.

V is TRBV7-2 and J is TRBJ2-6; D may be TRBD1 (5 bases). This receptor was obtained from a human donor in good health. Material for sequencing was blood. The CDR3 region has the DNA TGTGCCAGCAGCCCACGATGGTCTGGGGCCAACGTCCCGACTTTC. This encodes CASSPRWSGANVPTF.